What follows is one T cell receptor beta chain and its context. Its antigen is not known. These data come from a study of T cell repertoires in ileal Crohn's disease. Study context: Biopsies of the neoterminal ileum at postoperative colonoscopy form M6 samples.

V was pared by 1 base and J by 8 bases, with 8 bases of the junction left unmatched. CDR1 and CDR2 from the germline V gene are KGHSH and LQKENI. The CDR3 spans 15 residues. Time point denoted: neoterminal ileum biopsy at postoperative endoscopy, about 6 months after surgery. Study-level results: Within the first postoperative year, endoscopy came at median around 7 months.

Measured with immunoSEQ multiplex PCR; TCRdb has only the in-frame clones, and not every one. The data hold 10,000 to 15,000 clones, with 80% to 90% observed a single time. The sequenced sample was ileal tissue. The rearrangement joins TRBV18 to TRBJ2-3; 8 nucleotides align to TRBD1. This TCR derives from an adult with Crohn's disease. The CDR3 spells CASSPLQGDQATQYF. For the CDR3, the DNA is TGTGCCAGCTCACCACTACAGGGGGACCAAGCTACGCAGTATTTT.